What follows are 16 T cell receptor beta chains derived from one specimen sequenced in a study of control samples from healthy donors and cancer patients. Some clones are missing from TCRdb's copy, which holds only in-frame ones; the method was immunoSEQ multiplex PCR. Of about 110,000 clones listed, 85% to 90% are singletons. Source material: blood. All receptors derive from a woman in her fifties or sixties in good health.

The chain couples TRBV5-1 to TRBJ1-1; no clear D gene. The V end was cut by 0 bases, the J end by 2 bases, with 8 bases between. Per the germline V gene, CDR1 is SGHRS and CDR2 is YFSETQ. The CDR3 covers 14 residues. The CDR3 bases are TGCGCCAGCAGCTTGGCGGTAGAAAACACTGAAGCTTTCTTT. Translated, it gives CASSLAVENTEAFF.

The rearrangement links TRBV27 to TRBJ2-1; TRBD2 agrees at 7 bases. This CDR3 region has 13 residues. Germline CDR1 reads MNHEY; CDR2 reads SMNVEV (reference sequence). The ends lost 5 bases at V and 6 bases at J; junction bases unmatched: 4. The CDR3 region has the DNA TGTGCCAGCAGTGCAACGGGGGGCAATGAGCAGTTCTTC. Protein sequence: CASSATGGNEQFF.

The chain joins TRBV4-1 to TRBJ2-7, with 7 bases lining up with TRBD1. The CDR3 runs to 14 residues. Per germline, CDR1 MGHRA and CDR2 YSYEKL. With V trimmed by 3 bases and J by 0 bases, 2 bases remained unmatched. CDR3 residues: CASSQDRYSYEQYF. The CDR3 DNA sequence: TGCGCCAGCAGCCAGGACAGGTACTCCTACGAGCAGTACTTC.

The gene calls are TRBV19 and TRBJ1-2; TRBD1 might be the D (5 bases). CDR3 length: 15 amino acids. V was pared by 3 bases and J by 4 bases, with 15 bases between. Per germline, CDR1 LNHDA and CDR2 SQIVND (reference sequence). The CDR3 nucleotides are TGTGCCAGTAGTATCGGGGACGGGACTGTCTATGGCTACACCTTC. Translating gives CASSIGDGTVYGYTF.

The chain combines TRBV12-3 or TRBV12-4 with TRBJ1-4, with D tentatively TRBD1 (5 bases). This CDR3 has 13 residues. V gave up 5 bases and J gave up 8 bases, with 12 bases separating them. The CDR3: CASSGGWAEKLFF. CDR3 coding DNA: TGTGCCAGCAGTGGGGGATGGGCGGAAAAACTGTTTTTT.

This clone occurred once. J is TRBJ2-7 and V is TRBV2; D may be TRBD2 (5 bases). The CDR3 covers 12 residues. From germline, CDR1 is SNHLY and CDR2 FYNNEI. CDR3 sequence (DNA): TGTGCAAGCGGTCGGCTCTCCTACGAGCAGTACTTC. Amino acid sequence: CASGRLSYEQYF. The variable domain in full, completed from reference TRBV2 and TRBJ2-7, reads EPEVTQTPSHQVTQMGQEVILRCVPISNHLYFYWYRQILGQKVEFLVSFYNNEISEKSEIFDDQFSVERPDGSNFTLKIRSTKLEDSAMYFCASGRLSYEQYFGPGTRLTVT.

This chain links TRBV7-3 with TRBJ2-1; D is unresolved. The CDR3 contains 13 residues. Trimming took 4 bases from V and 5 from J, leaving 9 bases between them. Germline lookup yields CDR1 SGHTA and CDR2 FQGTGA. This chain's CDR3 is CASSYGRNNEQFF. The DNA for the CDR3 is TGTGCCAGCAGCTACGGACGCAACAATGAGCAGTTCTTC.

The V gene is TRBV2, the J gene TRBJ2-1, with unresolved D. The CDR3 consists of 14 residues. From germline, CDR1 is SNHLY and CDR2 FYNNEI. The V and J ends lost 0 bases and 7 bases respectively, with 10 bases between them. The CDR3 DNA reads as TGTGCCAGCAGTGAAGCGCTTAAGTGGAATGAGCAGTTCTTC. It is translated as CASSEALKWNEQFF.

The chain is built from TRBV9 and TRBJ2-1; D is unclear. This CDR3 region has 15 residues. Between the trimmed V and J ends, which lost 2 bases and 3 bases, there was a span of 12 bases. CDR1 SGDLS and CDR2 YYNGEE come from the germline V gene. The DNA for the CDR3 is TGTGCCAGCAGCGTTTCGGAGTCCAGCTACAATGAGCAGTTCTTC. Its protein is CASSVSESSYNEQFF.

This chain links TRBV7-3 with TRBJ1-5; D is ambiguous. Trimming took off 5 bases at V and 2 bases at J, with 13 bases between the two ends. This CDR3 region has 15 residues. CDR1 is SGHTA and CDR2 is FQGTGA in the germline V gene. The DNA of the CDR3 is TGTGCCAGCAGCCCAACACGGAGGTGCAATCAGCCCCAGCATTTT. Translating gives CASSPTRRCNQPQHF.

V is TRBV3-1 (or the pseudogene TRBV3-2) and J is TRBJ1-2; tentatively, D is TRBD1 (5 bases). CDR1 is LGHDT and CDR2 is YNNKEL in the germline V gene (reference sequence). Trimming removed 4 bases at V and 4 bases at J, with 16 bases between. The length of the CDR3 is 15 residues. The CDR3 DNA follows: TGTGCCAGCAGCCCTTATACGGGGCAGTTCTATGGCTACACCTTC. The encoded protein is CASSPYTGQFYGYTF.

The chain employs TRBV9 and TRBJ1-1, with 7 nucleotides matching TRBD1. CDR1 and CDR2 (germline): SGDLS, YYNGEE. Germline trimming cut 0 bases from V and 4 bases from J; bases unmatched to any gene: 6. The CDR3 contains 15 residues. CDR3 sequence (DNA): TGTGCCAGCAGCGTAGTAAACAGGGGAAGCACTGAAGCTTTCTTT. It yields the protein CASSVVNRGSTEAFF.

The chain employs TRBV12-3 or TRBV12-4 and TRBJ1-4; the D is unclear. Trimming removed 6 bases at V and 14 bases at J, with 13 bases between. This CDR3 has 11 amino acids. The CDR3 loop reads CASRRGNRLFF. The CDR3 coding sequence is TGTGCCAGCAGAAGAGGGAATAGGCTGTTTTTT.

V usage is TRBV7-2 and J usage is TRBJ1-3, with D tentatively TRBD1 (6 bases). Germline V lookup: CDR1 SGHTA, CDR2 FQGNSA. This CDR3 has 14 residues. V was cut by 11 bases and J by 0 bases, with 14 bases left in between. The CDR3 nucleotides are TGTGCCTCCAGGGGAGGTCTCTCTGGAAACACCATATATTTT. Encoded protein: CASRGGLSGNTIYF. Full variable domain (missing parts from reference TRBV7-2 and TRBJ1-3): GAGVSQSPSNKVTEKGKDVELRCDPISGHTALYWYRQSLGQGLEFLIYFQGNSAPDKSGLPSDRFSAERTGGSVSTLTIQRTQQEDSAVYLCASRGGLSGNTIYFGEGSWLTVV.

The chain uses TRBV6-2 or TRBV6-3 and TRBJ1-2, with D unclear. Looked up from germline, CDR1 is MNHEY and CDR2 is SVGEGT. V lost 0 bases and J lost 6, with 11 bases in between. The CDR3 is 14 residues long. CDR3 coding DNA: TGTGCCAGCAGTTACTCGGGTCCCTCAAATGGCTACACCTTC. As protein: CASSYSGPSNGYTF.

This rearrangement joins TRBV30 to TRBJ2-5; D uncertain. V gave up 0 bases and J gave up 2 bases, with 10 bases separating them. The length of the CDR3 is 14 residues. The germline V gene has CDR1 GTSNPN and CDR2 SVGIG (reference sequence). The DNA of the CDR3 is TGTGCCTGGAGTGTACGAGCAGTACAAGAGACCCAGTACTTC. Translating it yields CAWSVRAVQETQYF.